This T cell receptor (beta chain) stems from a study of CD8+ T cells in alopecia areata. For the study at large: Tofacitinib ran for 6 to 18 months before 6 months off drug.

The sequencing template was cDNA reverse transcribed from extracted RNA. Sequencing used immunoSEQ multiplex PCR; TCRdb keeps in-frame clones, though not all of them. The table lists a few hundred thousand clones, under 40% of them singletons. The CDR3 runs to 15 residues. From germline, CDR1 is MGHRA and CDR2 YSYEKL. V was cut by 1 base and J by 5 bases, with 11 bases left in between. Treatment of the sample: oral pan-JAK inhibitor, 5-10 mg twice daily. This clonotype was sampled from a human donor with alopecia areata. V gene TRBV4-1 combines with J gene TRBJ2-2; tentative D call: TRBD1 (6 bases). The source was CD4+ T cells sorted from blood, collected between weeks 30 and 35, from a patient treated with tofacitinib. CDR3 amino acids: CASSQVRTATGELFF. The CDR3 nucleotides are TGCGCCAGCAGCCAAGTAAGGACAGCAACCGGGGAGCTGTTTTTT.